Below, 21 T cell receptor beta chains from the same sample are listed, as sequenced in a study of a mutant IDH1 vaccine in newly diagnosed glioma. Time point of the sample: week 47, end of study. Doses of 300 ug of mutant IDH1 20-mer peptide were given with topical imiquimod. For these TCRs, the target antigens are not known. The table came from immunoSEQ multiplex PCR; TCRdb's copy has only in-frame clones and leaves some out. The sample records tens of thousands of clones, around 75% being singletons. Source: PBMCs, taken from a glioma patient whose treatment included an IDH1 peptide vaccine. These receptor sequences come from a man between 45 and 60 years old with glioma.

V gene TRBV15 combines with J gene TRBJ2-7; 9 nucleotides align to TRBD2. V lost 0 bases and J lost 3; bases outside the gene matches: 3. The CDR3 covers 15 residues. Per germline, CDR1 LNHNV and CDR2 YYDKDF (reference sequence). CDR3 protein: CATSRDRAGGYEQYF. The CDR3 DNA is TGTGCCACCAGCAGAGATCGAGCGGGGGGCTACGAGCAGTACTTC.

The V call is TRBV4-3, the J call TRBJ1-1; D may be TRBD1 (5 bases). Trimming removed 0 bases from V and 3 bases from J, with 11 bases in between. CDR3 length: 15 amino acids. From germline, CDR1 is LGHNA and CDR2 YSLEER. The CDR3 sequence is CASSQESRGDTEAFF. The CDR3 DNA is TGCGCCAGCAGCCAAGAATCAAGGGGCGACACTGAAGCTTTCTTT.

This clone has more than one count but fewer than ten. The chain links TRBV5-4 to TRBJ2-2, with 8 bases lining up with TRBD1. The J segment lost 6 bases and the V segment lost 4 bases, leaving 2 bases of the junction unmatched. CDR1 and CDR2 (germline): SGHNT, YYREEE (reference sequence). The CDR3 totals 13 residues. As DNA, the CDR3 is TGTGCCAGCAGCCGGACAGGGTCCGGGGAGCTGTTTTTT. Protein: CASSRTGSGELFF.

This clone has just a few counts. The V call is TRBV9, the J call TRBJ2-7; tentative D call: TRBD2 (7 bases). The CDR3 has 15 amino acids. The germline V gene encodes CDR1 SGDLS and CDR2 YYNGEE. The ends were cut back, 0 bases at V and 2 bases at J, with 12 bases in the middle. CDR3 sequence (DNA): TGTGCCAGCAGCGTAGGGGAGGGGGGAACCTACGAGCAGTACTTC. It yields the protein CASSVGEGGTYEQYF.

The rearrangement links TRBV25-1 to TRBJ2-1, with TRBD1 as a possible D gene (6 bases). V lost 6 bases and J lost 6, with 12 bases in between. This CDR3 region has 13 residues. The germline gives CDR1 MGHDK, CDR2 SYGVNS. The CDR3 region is CASRQGITNEQFF. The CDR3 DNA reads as TGTGCCAGCAGGCAGGGGATAACCAATGAGCAGTTCTTC.

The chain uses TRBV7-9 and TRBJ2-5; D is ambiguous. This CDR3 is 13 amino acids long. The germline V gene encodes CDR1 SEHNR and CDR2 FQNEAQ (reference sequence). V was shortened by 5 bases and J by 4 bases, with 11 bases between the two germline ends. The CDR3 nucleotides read TGTGCCAGCAGCCCCCTGGCCTTAGAGACCCAGTACTTC. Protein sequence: CASSPLALETQYF.

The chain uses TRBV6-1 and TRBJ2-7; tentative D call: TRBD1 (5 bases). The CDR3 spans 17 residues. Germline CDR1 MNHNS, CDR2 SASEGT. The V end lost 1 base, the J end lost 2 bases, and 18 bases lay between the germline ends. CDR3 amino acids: CASSEDYYGAITYEQYF. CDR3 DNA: TGTGCCAGCAGTGAAGATTACTATGGGGCGATAACCTACGAGCAGTACTTC.

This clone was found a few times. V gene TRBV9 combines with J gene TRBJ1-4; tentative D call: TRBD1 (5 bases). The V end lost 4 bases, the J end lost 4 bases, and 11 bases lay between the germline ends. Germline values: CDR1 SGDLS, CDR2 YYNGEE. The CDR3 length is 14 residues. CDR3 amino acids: CASSPWGLNEKLFF. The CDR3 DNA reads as TGTGCCAGCAGCCCCTGGGGCCTTAATGAAAAACTGTTTTTT.

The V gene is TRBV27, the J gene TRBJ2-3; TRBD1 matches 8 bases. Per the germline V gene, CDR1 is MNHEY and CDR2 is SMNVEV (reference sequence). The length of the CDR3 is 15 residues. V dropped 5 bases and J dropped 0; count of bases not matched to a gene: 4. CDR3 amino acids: CASSPGGTSTDTQYF. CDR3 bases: TGTGCCAGCAGTCCAGGGGGCACGAGCACAGATACGCAGTATTTT.

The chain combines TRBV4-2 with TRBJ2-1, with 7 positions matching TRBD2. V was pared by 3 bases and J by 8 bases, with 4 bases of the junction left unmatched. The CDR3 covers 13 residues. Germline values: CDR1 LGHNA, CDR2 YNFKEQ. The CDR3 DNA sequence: TGTGCCAGCAGCCAGGCCCGGGGGGATGAGCAGTTCTTC. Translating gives CASSQARGDEQFF.

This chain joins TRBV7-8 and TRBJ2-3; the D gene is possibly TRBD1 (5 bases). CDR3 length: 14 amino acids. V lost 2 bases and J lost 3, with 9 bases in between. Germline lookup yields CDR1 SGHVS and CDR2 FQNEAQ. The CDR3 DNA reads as TGTGCCAGCAGCTTAATAGACAGAACAGATACGCAGTATTTT. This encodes CASSLIDRTDTQYF.

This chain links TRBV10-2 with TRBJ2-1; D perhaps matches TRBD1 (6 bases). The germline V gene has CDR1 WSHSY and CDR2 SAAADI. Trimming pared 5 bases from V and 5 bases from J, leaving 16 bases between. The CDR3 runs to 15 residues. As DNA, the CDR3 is TGCGCCAGCAGTTTTTCCGGGACAATAAACAATGAGCAGTTCTTC. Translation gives CASSFSGTINNEQFF.

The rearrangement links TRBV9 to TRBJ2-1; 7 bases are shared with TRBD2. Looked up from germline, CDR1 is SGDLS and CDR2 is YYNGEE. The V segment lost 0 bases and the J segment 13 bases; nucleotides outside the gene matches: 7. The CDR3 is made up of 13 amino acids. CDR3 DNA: TGTGCCAGCAGCGTAGGTCCCACTAGCGACCAGTTCTTC. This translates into CASSVGPTSDQFF.

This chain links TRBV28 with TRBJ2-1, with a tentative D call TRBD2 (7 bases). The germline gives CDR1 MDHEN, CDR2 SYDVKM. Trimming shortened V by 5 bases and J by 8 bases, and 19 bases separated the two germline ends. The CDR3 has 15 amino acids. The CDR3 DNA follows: TGTGCCAGCAGTGAGGACAGTGCGGGAGACGATGAGCAGTTCTTC. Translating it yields CASSEDSAGDDEQFF.

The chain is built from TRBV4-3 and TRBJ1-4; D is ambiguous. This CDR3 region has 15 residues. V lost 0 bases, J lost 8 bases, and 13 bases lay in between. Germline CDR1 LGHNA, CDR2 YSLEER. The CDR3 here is CASSQEPLSWEKLFF. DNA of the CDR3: TGCGCCAGCAGCCAAGAACCATTGTCGTGGGAAAAACTGTTTTTT.

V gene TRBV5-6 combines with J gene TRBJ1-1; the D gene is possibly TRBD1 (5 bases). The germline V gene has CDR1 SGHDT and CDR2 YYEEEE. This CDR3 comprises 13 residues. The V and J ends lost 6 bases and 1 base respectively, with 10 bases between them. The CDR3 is CASTWGPNTEAFF. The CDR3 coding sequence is TGTGCCAGCACCTGGGGCCCGAACACTGAAGCTTTCTTT.

CDR3 sequence reads: CASSEGRQGGTQYF. CDR3 nucleotides: TGCGCCAGCAGTGAGGGGAGACAGGGTGGGACCCAGTACTTC. This chain uses TRBV5-1 with TRBJ2-5, with TRBD1 matching 7 bases. V was clipped by 5 bases and J by 7 bases; unmatched bases: 11. The germline gives CDR1 SGHRS, CDR2 YFSETQ. This CDR3 is built from 14 residues.

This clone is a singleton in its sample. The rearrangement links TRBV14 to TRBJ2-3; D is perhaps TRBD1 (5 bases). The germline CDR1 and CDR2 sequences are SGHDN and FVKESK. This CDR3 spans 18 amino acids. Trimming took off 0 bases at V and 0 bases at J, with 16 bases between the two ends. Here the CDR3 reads CASSQESGGHRSTDTQYF. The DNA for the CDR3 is TGTGCCAGCAGCCAAGAAAGTGGTGGACACCGTAGCACAGATACGCAGTATTTT.

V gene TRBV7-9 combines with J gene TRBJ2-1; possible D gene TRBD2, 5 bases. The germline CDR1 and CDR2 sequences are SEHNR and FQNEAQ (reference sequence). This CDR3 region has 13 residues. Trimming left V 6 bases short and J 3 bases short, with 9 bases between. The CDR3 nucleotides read TGTGCCAGCAGTTTTGGACTCTACAATGAGCAGTTCTTC. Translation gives CASSFGLYNEQFF.

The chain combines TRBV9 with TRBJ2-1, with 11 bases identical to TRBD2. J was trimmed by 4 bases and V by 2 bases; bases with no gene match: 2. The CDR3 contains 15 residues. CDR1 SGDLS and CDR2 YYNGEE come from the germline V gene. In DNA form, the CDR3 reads TGTGCCAGCAGCGTCCTAGCGGGGGGTTACAATGAGCAGTTCTTC. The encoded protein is CASSVLAGGYNEQFF.

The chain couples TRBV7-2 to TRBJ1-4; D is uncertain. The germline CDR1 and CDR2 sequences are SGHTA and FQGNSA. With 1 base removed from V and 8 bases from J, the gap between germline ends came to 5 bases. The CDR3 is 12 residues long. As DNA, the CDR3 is TGTGCCAGCAGCTTAGTTAGGGAAAAACTGTTTTTT. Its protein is CASSLVREKLFF.